This TCR beta chain emerged from a study of T cell responses to AZD1222 COVID-19 vaccine. Study results and caveats: Vaccine-related CD4 TCRs covered spike, predominating at 160-218 and 743-854. Seropositive AZD1222 recipients at baseline numbered only five or six. Close to half of all spike-specific TCRs reportedly target regions of the variants that are unmutated.

The study pooled second doses at about 4 or about 12 weeks. Concerning this clone: Its antigen remains unknown.

Generated by immunoSEQ multiplex PCR, the TCRdb table keeps only in-frame clones and is missing some. Among fewer than 150,000 clones, around 92% were seen once, and the ten largest hold about 7.5%. The sequence derives from an adult who received the AZD1222 COVID-19 vaccine. The sequences come from peripheral blood, collected 28 days after the second AZD1222 dose.

CDR3 nucleotide sequence: TGTGCCAGCAGTCATGACAGAGAAGACATTGAAGCTTTCTTT. This encodes CASSHDREDIEAFF. The chain has TRBV7-8 and TRBJ1-1; a weak D match, TRBD1 (5 bases). Germline CDR1 is SGHVS and CDR2 is FQNEAQ. Trimming cost V 6 bases and J 7 bases, with 18 bases left between them. The CDR3 has 14 residues.